The source of this T cell receptor beta chain is a study of shared clonotypes between healthy human individuals. Profiling relied on immunoSEQ multiplex PCR, and the TCRdb table lists in-frame clones only, not all of them. The table shows 2 million to 2.5 million clones, with approximately 90% occurring only once. The CDR3 is 15 amino acids. Germline assignment: CDR1 SNHLY and CDR2 FYNNEI. V shed 5 bases and J 0 bases; nucleotides not matched to a gene: 2. Sequenced: naive CD4+ T cells from PBMCs. Subset in this sample: CD45RA+ positively selected. The TCR comes from a young man in good health. Some clones in this sample may be carry-over from other donors' samples. The chain carries TRBV2 and TRBJ2-4; 9 bases agree with TRBD2. CDR3 sequence reads: CASSTSGLAKNIQYF. The CDR3 DNA reads TGTGCCAGCAGTACTAGCGGGTTAGCCAAAAACATTCAGTACTTC.